The T cell receptor beta chain under discussion was sequenced for a study of blood T cell repertoires in COVID-19. Overall study context: Researchers got acute and convalescent COVID-19 samples from the United States, Italy and Spain. T cells, B-cell-depleted T cells, or PBMCs provided the cDNA or gDNA that served as material.

Germline lookup yields CDR1 MDHEN and CDR2 SYDVKM. V shed 6 bases and J 6 bases; nucleotides not matched to a gene: 11. The CDR3 covers 15 residues. TCRdb's copy holds only in-frame clones and misses some; the assay was immunoSEQ multiplex PCR. The sample lists over 200,000 clones, about 86% occurring once. Sequencing used peripheral blood. The sequence was obtained from a young man with active or convalescent COVID-19. The rearrangement links TRBV28 to TRBJ2-7; 10 bases fit TRBD2. CDR3 loop: CASRRPSGSAGEQYF. CDR3 bases: TGTGCCAGCAGGCGCCCTAGCGGGAGTGCAGGCGAGCAGTACTTC.